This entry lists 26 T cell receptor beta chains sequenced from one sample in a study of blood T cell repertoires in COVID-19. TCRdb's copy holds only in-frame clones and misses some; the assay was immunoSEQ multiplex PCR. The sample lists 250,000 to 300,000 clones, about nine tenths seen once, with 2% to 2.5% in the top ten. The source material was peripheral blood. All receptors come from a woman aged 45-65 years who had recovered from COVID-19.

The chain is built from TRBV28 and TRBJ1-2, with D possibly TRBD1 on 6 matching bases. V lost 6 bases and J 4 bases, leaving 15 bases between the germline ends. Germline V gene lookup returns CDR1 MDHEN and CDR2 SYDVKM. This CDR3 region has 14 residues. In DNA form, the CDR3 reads TGTGCCAGCAGCCAACGTGGACAGATCTATGGCTACACCTTC. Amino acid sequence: CASSQRGQIYGYTF.

In nucleotides, the CDR3 is TGTGCCAGCAGCCAAGAGGGGGGTTATAGCAATCAGCCCCAGCATTTT. Translation: CASSQEGGYSNQPQHF. The chain uses TRBV4-2 and TRBJ1-5; tentative D call: TRBD1 (5 bases). The CDR3 is made up of 16 amino acids. The ends were cut back, 0 bases at V and 0 bases at J, with 9 bases in the middle. Germline assignment: CDR1 LGHNA and CDR2 YNFKEQ.

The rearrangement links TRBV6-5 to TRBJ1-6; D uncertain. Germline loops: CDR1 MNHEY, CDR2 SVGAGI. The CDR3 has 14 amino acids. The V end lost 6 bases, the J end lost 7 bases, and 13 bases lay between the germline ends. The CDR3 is CASRSTGWNSPLHF. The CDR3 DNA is TGTGCCAGCAGGTCGACCGGGTGGAATTCACCCCTCCACTTT.

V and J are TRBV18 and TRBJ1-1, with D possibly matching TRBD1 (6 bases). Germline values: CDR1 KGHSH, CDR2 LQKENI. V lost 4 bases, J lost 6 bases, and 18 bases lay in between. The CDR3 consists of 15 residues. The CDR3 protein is CASSRSGGQAPEAFF. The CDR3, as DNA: TGTGCCAGCTCACGCTCGGGGGGGCAGGCACCTGAAGCTTTCTTT. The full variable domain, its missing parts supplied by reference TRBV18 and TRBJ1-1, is NAGVMQNPRHLVRRRGQEARLRCSPMKGHSHVYWYRQLPEEGLKFMVYLQKENIIDESGMPKERFSAEFPKEGPSILRIQQVVRGDSAAYFCASSRSGGQAPEAFFGQGTRLTVV.

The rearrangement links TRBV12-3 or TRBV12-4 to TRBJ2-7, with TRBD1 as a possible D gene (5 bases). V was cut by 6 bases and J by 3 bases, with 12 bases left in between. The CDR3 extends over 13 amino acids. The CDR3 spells CASRGPNNYEQYF. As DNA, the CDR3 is TGTGCCAGCAGGGGGCCTAACAACTACGAGCAGTACTTC.

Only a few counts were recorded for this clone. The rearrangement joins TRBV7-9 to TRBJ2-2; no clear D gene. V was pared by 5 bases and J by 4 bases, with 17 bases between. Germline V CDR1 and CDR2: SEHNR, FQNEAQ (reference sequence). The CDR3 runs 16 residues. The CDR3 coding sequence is TGTGCCAGCAGCATAACCTCCGGGTCCTCCACCGGGGAGCTGTTTTTT. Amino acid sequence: CASSITSGSSTGELFF.

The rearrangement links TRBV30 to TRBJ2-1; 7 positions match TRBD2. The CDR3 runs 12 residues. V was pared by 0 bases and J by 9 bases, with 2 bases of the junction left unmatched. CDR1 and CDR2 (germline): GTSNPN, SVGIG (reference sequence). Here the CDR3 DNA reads TGTGCCTGGAGTGTAGCGGGGATTGAGCAGTTCTTC. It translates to CAWSVAGIEQFF.

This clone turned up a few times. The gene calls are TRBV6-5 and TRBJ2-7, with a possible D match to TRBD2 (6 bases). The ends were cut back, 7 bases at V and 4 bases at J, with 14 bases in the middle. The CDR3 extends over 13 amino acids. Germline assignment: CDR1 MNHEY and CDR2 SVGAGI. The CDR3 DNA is TGTGCCAGCACCGAGGATGGGGGGTACGAGCAGTACTTC. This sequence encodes CASTEDGGYEQYF.

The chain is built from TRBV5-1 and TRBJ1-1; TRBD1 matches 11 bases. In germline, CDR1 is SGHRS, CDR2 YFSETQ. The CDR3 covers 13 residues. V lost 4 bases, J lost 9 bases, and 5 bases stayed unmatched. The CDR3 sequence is CASSKDRGRQAFF. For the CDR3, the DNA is TGCGCCAGCAGCAAGGACAGGGGGCGTCAAGCTTTCTTT.

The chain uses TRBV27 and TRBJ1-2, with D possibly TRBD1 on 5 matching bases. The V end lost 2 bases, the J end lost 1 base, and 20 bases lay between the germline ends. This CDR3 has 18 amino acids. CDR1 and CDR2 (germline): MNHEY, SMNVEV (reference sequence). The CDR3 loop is CASSLTPPGRERNYGYTF. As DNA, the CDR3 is TGTGCCAGCAGTTTAACGCCCCCCGGCAGGGAACGTAACTATGGCTACACCTTC.

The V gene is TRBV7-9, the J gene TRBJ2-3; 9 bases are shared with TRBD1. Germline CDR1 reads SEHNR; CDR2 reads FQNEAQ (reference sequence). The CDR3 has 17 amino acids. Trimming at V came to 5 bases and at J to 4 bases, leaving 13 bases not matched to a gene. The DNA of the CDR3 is TGTGCCAGCAGCCCTGCCCCGGGACAGGGTGGCGCAGATACGCAGTATTTT. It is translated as CASSPAPGQGGADTQYF.

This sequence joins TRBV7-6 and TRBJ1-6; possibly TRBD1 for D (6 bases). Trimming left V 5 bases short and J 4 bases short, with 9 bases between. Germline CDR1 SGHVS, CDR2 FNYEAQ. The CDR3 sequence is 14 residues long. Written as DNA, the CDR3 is TGTGCCAGCAGCCAACAGGGATATAATTCACCCCTCCACTTT. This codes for CASSQQGYNSPLHF.

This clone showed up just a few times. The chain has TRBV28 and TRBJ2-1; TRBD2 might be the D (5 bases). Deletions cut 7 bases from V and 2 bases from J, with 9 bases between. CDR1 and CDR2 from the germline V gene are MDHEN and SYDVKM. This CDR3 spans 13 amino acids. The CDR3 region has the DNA TGTGCCAGCATTGGGGAGCCCTACAATGAGCAGTTCTTC. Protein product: CASIGEPYNEQFF.

CDR3 sequence (DNA): TGTGCCAGCATTCAGGGTCGCAATTCACCCCTCCACTTT. Its protein is CASIQGRNSPLHF. V and J are TRBV6-6 and TRBJ1-6; D is possibly TRBD1 (5 bases). Germline V gene lookup returns CDR1 MNHNY and CDR2 SVGAGI (reference sequence). This CDR3 comprises 13 residues. The V gene lost 7 bases and the J gene lost 7 bases, with 11 bases spanning the gap.

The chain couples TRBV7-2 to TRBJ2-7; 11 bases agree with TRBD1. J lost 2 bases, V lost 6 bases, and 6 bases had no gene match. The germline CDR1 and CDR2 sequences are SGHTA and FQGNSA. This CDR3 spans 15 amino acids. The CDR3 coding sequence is TGTGCCAGCAGTATAGGGGGACAGGGGGCCTACGAGCAGTACTTC. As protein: CASSIGGQGAYEQYF.

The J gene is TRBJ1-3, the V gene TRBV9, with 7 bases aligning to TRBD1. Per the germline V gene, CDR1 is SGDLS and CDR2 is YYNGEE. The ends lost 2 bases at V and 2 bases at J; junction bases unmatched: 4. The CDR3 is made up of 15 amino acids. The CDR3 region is CASSVGQGAGNTIYF. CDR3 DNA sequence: TGTGCCAGCAGCGTGGGGCAGGGGGCTGGAAACACCATATATTTT. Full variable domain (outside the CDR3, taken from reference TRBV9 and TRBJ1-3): DSGVTQTPKHLITATGQRVTLRCSPRSGDLSVYWYQQSLDQGLQFLIQYYNGEERAKGNILERFSAQQFPDLHSELNLSSLELGDSALYFCASSVGQGAGNTIYFGEGSWLTVV.

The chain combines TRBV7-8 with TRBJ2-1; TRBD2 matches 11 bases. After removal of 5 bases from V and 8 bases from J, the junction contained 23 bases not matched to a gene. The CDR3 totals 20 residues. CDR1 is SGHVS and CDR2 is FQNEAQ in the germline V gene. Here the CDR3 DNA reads TGTGCCAGCAGCGTTCGACTAGCGGGATCAAGTTTCTCCTCTATGGATGAGCAGTTCTTC. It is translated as CASSVRLAGSSFSSMDEQFF.

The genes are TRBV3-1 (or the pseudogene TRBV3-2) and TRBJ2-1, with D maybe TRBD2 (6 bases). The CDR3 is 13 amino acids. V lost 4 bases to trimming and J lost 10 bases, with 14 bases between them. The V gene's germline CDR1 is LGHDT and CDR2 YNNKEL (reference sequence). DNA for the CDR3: TGTGCCAGCAGCCGCCGGAGGGCAAAGGAGCAGTTCTTC. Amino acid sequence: CASSRRRAKEQFF.

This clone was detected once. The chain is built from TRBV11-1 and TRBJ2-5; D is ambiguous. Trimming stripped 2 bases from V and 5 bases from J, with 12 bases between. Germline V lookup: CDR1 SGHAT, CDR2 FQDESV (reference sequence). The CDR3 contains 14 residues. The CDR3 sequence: CASSLSRQTETQYF. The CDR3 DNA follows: TGTGCCAGCAGCTTAAGTAGGCAGACTGAGACCCAGTACTTC.

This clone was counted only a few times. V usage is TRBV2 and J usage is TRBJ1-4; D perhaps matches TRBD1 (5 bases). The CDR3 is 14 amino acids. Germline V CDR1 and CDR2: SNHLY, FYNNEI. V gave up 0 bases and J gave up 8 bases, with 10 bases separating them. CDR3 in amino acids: CASSEARVGEKLFF. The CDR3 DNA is TGTGCCAGCAGTGAAGCCAGGGTAGGAGAAAAACTGTTTTTT.

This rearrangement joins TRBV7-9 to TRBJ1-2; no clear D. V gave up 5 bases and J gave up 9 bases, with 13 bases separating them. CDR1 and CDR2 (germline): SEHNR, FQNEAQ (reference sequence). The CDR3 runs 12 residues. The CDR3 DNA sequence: TGTGCCAGCAGCCCCGGAGGTTTTAGCTACACCTTC. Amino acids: CASSPGGFSYTF.

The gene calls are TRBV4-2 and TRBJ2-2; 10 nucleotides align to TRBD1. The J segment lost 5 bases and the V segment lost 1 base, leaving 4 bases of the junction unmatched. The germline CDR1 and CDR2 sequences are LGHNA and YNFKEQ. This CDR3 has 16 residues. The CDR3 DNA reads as TGTGCCAGCAGCCAAGGACAGGGGGCCTTAACCGGGGAGCTGTTTTTT. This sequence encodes CASSQGQGALTGELFF.

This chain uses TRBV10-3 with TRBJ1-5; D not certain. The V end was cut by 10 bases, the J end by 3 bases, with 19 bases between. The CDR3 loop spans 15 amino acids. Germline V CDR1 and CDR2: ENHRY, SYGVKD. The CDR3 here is CATSKYSGNNQPQHF. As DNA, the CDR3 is TGTGCCACCTCCAAGTACTCGGGGAACAATCAGCCCCAGCATTTT.

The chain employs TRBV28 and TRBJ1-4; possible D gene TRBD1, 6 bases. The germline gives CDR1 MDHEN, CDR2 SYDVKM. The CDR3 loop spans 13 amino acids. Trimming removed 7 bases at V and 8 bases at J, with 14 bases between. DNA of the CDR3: TGTGCCAGCACTCGGCAGGGGAGAGAAAAACTGTTTTTT. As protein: CASTRQGREKLFF.

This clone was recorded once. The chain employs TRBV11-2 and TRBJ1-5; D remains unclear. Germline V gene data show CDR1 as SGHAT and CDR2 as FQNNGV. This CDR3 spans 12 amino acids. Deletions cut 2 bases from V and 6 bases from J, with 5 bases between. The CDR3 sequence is CASSLLGQPQHF. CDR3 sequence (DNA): TGTGCCAGCAGCTTACTAGGTCAGCCCCAGCATTTT.

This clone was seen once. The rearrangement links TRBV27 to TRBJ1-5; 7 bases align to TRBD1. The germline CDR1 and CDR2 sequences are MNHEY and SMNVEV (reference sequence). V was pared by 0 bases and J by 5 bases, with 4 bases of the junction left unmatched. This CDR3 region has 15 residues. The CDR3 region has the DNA TGTGCCAGCAGTTTATCGCGCAGGGGGGATCAGCCCCAGCATTTT. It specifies CASSLSRRGDQPQHF.